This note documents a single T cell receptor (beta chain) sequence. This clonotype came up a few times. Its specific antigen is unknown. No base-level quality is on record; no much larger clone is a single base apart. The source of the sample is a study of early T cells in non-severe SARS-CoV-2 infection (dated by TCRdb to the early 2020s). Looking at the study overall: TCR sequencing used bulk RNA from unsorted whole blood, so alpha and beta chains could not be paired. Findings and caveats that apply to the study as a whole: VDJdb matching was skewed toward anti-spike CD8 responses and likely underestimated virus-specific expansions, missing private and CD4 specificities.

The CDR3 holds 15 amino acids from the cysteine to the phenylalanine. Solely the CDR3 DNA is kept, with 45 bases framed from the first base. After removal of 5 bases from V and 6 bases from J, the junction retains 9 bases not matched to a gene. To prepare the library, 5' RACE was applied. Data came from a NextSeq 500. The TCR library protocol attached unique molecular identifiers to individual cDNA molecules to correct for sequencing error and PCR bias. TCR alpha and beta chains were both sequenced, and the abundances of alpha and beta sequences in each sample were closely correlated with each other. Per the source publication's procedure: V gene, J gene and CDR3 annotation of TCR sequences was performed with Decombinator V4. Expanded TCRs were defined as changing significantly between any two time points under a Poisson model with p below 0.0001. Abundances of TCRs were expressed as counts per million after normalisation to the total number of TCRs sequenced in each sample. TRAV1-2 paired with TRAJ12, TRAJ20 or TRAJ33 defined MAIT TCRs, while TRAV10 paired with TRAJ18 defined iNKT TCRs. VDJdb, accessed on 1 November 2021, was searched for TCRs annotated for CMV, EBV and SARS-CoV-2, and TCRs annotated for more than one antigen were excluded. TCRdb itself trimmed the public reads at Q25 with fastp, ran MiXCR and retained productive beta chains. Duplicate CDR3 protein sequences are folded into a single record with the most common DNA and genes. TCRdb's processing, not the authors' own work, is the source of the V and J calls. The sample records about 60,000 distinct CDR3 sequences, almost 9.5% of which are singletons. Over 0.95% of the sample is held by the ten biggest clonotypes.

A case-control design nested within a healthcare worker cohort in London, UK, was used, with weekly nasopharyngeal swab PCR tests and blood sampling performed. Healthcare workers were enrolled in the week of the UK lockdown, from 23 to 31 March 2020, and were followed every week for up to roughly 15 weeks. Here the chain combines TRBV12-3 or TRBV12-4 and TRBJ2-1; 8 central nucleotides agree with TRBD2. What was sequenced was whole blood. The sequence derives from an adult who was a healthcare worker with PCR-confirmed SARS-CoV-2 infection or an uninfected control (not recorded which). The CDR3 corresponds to CASSRTSRAGNEQFF. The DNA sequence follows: TGTGCCAGCAGTCGGACTAGCAGGGCCGGCAATGAGCAGTTCTTC.